This T cell receptor (beta chain) was observed in a study of CD8 T cells in ankylosing spondylitis. Findings of the study overall: A TCR beta motif of seven or eight highly homologous variants appeared characteristic of ankylosing spondylitis blood.

TCRdb fed the 5' RACE reads into MiXCR, producing one record per CDR3 protein. Altogether hundreds of thousands of distinct CDR3 sequences are present, approximately 17% being singletons, with the ten largest covering approximately 1%. The CDR3 extends over 15 amino acids. Losses at the gene ends were 0 bases for V and 6 bases for J; bases not matched to a gene: 7. Germline CDR1 SGHNT, CDR2 YYREEE (reference sequence). A word on this clonotype: The antigen is unknown.

The specimen was blood, either unsorted or a sorted T cell fraction (not recorded which). V is TRBV5-4 and J is TRBJ2-3; 7 bases map to TRBD2. This receptor was taken from a male donor with ankylosing spondylitis. CDR3 DNA sequence: TGTGCCAGCAGCTTGGTGGCGGGAGAGCCGGATACGCAGTATTTT. It specifies CASSLVAGEPDTQYF.